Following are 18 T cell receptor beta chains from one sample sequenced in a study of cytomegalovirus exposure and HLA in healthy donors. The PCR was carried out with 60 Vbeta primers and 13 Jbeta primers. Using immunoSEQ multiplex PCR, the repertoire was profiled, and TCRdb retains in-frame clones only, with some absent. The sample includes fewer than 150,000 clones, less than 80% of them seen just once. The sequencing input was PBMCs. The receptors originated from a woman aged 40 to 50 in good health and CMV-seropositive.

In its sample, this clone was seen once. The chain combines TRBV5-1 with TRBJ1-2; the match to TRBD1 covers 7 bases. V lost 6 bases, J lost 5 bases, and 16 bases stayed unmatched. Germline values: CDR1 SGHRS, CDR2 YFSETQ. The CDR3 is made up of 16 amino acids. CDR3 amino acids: CASKTGDNPWAYGYTF. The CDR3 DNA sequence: TGCGCCAGCAAAACAGGGGATAATCCCTGGGCTTATGGCTACACCTTC.

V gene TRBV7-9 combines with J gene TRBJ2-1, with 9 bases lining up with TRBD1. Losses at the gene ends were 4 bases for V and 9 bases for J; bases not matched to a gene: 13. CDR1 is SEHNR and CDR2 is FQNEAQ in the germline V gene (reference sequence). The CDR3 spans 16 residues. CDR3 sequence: CASSSGGGQGQGEQFF. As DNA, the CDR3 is TGTGCCAGCAGCTCAGGGGGGGGACAGGGCCAAGGTGAGCAGTTCTTC.

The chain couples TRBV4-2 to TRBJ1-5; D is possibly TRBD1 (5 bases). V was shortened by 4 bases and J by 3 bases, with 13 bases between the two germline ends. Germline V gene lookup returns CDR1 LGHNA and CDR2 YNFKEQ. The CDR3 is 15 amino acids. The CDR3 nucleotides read TGTGCCAGCAGCCCCCTCGCAGGGAACAATCAGCCCCAGCATTTT. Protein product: CASSPLAGNNQPQHF.

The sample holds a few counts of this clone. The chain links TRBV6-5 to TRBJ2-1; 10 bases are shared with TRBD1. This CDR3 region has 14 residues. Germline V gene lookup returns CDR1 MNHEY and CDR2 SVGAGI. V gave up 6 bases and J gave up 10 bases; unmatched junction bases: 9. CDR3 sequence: CASRRGTGVNEQFF. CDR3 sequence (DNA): TGTGCCAGCAGACGCGGGACAGGGGTCAACGAGCAGTTCTTC.

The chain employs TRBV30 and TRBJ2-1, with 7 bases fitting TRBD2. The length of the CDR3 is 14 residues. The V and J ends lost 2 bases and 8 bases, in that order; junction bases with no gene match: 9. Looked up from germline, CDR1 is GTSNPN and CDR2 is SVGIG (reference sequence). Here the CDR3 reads CAWSHLGGRDEQFF. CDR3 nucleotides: TGTGCCTGGAGTCACCTGGGAGGGAGAGATGAGCAGTTCTTC.

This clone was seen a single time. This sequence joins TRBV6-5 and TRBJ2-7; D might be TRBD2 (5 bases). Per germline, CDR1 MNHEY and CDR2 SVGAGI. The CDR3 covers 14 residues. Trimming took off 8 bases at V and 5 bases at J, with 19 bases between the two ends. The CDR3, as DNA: TGTGCCAGCGGGGAATGGGAGAGAAGCCACGAGCAGTACTTC. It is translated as CASGEWERSHEQYF.

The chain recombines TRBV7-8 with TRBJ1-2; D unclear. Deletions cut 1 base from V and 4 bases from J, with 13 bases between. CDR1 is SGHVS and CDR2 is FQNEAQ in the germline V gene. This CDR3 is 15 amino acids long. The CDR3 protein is CASSLGAGLGYGYTF. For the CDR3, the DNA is TGTGCCAGCAGCTTAGGGGCGGGATTGGGCTATGGCTACACCTTC.

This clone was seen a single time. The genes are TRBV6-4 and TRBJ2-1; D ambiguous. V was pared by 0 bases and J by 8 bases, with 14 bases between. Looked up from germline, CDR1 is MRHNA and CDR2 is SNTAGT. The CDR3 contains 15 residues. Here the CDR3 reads CASSDSLGRSDEQFF. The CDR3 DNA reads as TGTGCCAGCAGTGACTCCCTAGGTCGATCCGATGAGCAGTTCTTC.

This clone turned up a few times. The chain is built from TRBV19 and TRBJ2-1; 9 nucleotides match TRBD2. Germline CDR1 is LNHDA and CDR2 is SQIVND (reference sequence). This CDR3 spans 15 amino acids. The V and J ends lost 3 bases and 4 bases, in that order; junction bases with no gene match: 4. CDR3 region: CASSMSAGGYNEQFF. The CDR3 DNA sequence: TGTGCCAGTAGTATGTCGGCGGGGGGGTACAATGAGCAGTTCTTC.

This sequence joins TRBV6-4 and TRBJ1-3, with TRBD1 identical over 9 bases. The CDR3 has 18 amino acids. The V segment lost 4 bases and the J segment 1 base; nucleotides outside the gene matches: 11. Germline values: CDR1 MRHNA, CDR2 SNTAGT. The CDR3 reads CASSGTKDRGKSGNTIYF. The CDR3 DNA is TGTGCCAGCAGTGGAACTAAGGACAGGGGTAAGTCTGGAAACACCATATATTTT.

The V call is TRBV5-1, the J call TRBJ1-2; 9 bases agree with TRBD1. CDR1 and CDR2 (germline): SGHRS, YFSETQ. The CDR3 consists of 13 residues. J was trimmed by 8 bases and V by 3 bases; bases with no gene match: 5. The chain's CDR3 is CASSSTGGEGYTF. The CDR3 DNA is TGCGCCAGCAGCTCCACAGGGGGCGAGGGCTACACCTTC.

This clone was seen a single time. Written as DNA, the CDR3 is TGTGCCAGCAGTTACACGTCAGGGCCCCAAGAGACCCAGTACTTC. It is translated as CASSYTSGPQETQYF. This chain uses TRBV6-5 with TRBJ2-5, with D possibly TRBD1 on 5 matching bases. Germline V gene sequence: CDR1 MNHEY, CDR2 SVGAGI. Between the trimmed V and J ends, which lost 2 bases and 1 base, there was a span of 11 bases. The CDR3 spans 15 residues.

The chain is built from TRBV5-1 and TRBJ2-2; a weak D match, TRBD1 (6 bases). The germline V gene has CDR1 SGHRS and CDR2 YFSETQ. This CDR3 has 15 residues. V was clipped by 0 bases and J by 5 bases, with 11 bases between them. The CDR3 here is CASSLEQGWTGELFF. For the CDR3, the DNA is TGCGCCAGCAGCTTGGAACAGGGCTGGACCGGGGAGCTGTTTTTT.

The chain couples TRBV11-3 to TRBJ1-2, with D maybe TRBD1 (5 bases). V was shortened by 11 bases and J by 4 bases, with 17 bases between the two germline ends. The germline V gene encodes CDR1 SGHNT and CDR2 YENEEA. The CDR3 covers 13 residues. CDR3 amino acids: CAGPNRQSYGYTF. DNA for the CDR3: TGTGCCGGCCCCAACCGACAGAGCTATGGCTACACCTTC.

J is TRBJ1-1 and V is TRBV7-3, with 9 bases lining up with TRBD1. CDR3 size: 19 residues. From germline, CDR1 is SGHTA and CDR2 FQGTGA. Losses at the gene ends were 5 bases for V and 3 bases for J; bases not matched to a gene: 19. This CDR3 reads CASSQKYKTGTGRDTEAFF. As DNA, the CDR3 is TGTGCCAGCAGCCAGAAGTACAAGACCGGGACAGGGAGGGACACTGAAGCTTTCTTT. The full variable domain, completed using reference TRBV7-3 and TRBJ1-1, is GAGVSQTPSNKVTEKGKYVELRCDPISGHTALYWYRQSLGQGPEFLIYFQGTGAADDSGLPNDRFFAVRPEGSVSTLKIQRTERGDSAVYLCASSQKYKTGTGRDTEAFFGQGTRLTVV.

CDR3 nucleotides: TGTGCCAGCAGCCGGTTAGCGGGGGGACTCTCCCAAAACATTCAGTACTTC. Its translation is CASSRLAGGLSQNIQYF. The rearrangement joins TRBV7-2 to TRBJ2-4; 10 bases line up with TRBD2. The CDR3 has 17 residues. Trimming removed 5 bases from V and 5 bases from J; junction bases left unmatched: 12. Germline CDR1 is SGHTA and CDR2 is FQGNSA. Combining the CDR3 with reference TRBV7-2 and TRBJ2-4 gives the whole variable domain GAGVSQSPSNKVTEKGKDVELRCDPISGHTALYWYRQSLGQGLEFLIYFQGNSAPDKSGLPSDRFSAERTGGSVSTLTIQRTQQEDSAVYLCASSRLAGGLSQNIQYFGAGTRLSVL.

CDR3 DNA: TGTGCCAGCAGTGCAGCAGGGGGGGACTCTGGGGCCAACGTCCTGACTTTC. This encodes CASSAAGGDSGANVLTF. The V call is TRBV2, the J call TRBJ2-6; tentatively, D is TRBD1 or TRBD2 (7 bases each). The length of the CDR3 is 17 residues. From germline, CDR1 is SNHLY and CDR2 FYNNEI. V lost 4 bases to trimming and J lost 0 bases, with 13 bases between them.

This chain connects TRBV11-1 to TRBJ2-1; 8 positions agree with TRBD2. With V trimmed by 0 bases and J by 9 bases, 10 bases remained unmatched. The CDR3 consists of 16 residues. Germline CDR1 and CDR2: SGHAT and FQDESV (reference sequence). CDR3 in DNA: TGTGCCAGCAGCTTAGCGGCTGGACTAGCTCCGGGTGAGCAGTTCTTC. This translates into CASSLAAGLAPGEQFF.